The 11 T cell receptor beta chains listed next were all sequenced from one sample in a study of response to subunit inactivated influenza vaccine. TCRdb reprocessed the RT-PCR reads with MiXCR, giving one entry per CDR3 protein. The sample records more than 250,000 distinct CDR3 sequences, 21% being singletons. The sample consisted of PBMCs from blood, taken less than 22 months after vaccination. The receptors stem from a man in his fifties or sixties who received an inactivated influenza vaccine.

This clonotype was seen a few times. The CDR3 spells CASMLGVGGLYEQYF. The CDR3 bases are TGCGCCAGCATGCTGGGTGTCGGGGGGCTTTACGAGCAGTACTTC. The chain is built from TRBV5-1 and TRBJ2-7; possibly TRBD2 for D (7 bases). CDR3 length: 15 amino acids. Germline CDR1 and CDR2: SGHRS and YFSETQ. Trimming removed 6 bases from V and 4 bases from J, with 20 bases in between.

The V and J genes are TRBV7-3 and TRBJ2-2; TRBD1 matches 8 bases. Trimming removed 4 bases from V and 6 bases from J; junction bases left unmatched: 7. The V gene's germline CDR1 is SGHTA and CDR2 FQGTGA. The CDR3 spans 15 residues. In DNA form, the CDR3 reads TGTGCCAGCAGCTCGACAGGGGTCGGGTCCGGGGAGCTGTTTTTT. This translates into CASSSTGVGSGELFF.

This clonotype occurred a few times. This chain uses TRBV12-3 or TRBV12-4 with TRBJ1-2; D uncertain. V was trimmed by 2 bases and J by 5 bases, leaving 9 bases between them. The CDR3 is 13 amino acids. Written as DNA, the CDR3 is TGTGCCAGCAGTTTACGGCAGGATTATGGCTACACCTTC. Translation: CASSLRQDYGYTF.

The chain combines TRBV3-1 with TRBJ2-1; 11 bases map to TRBD2. J gave up 13 bases and V 6 bases, and 5 bases lay outside the gene matches. The germline V gene has CDR1 LGHDT and CDR2 YNNKEL (reference sequence). The CDR3 extends over 12 amino acids. The CDR3 here is CASRTSGGPQFF. In DNA form, the CDR3 reads TGTGCCAGCAGAACTAGCGGGGGCCCCCAGTTCTTC.

J is TRBJ2-7 and V is TRBV14; maybe TRBD1 (6 bases). CDR1 is SGHDN, CDR2 FVKESK, per germline. This CDR3 comprises 17 residues. V lost 0 bases, J lost 2 bases, and 17 bases lay in between. CDR3 DNA: TGTGCCAGCAGCCAAGAGACTGGGACATTAATACCCTACGAGCAGTACTTC. It codes for CASSQETGTLIPYEQYF.

This clonotype was observed a few times. This sequence joins TRBV25-1 and TRBJ2-1; 9 bases align to TRBD2. With V trimmed by 4 bases and J by 1 base, 8 bases remained unmatched. CDR3 length: 17 residues. Germline lookup yields CDR1 MGHDK and CDR2 SYGVNS. The CDR3 DNA follows: TGTGCCAGCAGTGGAGCTCTAGCGGGACAGTCCTACAATGAGCAGTTCTTC. Translated: CASSGALAGQSYNEQFF.

The chain employs TRBV4-2 and TRBJ1-2, with D unclear. Deletions cut 0 bases from V and 5 bases from J, with 13 bases between. The CDR3 extends over 15 amino acids. The germline CDR1 and CDR2 sequences are LGHNA and YNFKEQ. The CDR3 DNA reads TGTGCCAGCAGCCAAGACCAAGGGAGGAGATATGGCTACACCTTC. Its translation: CASSQDQGRRYGYTF.

This clonotype was detected ten times or more. The chain is built from TRBV6-1 and TRBJ1-1; TRBD1 agrees at 9 bases. The V and J ends lost 3 bases and 14 bases, in that order; junction bases with no gene match: 13. From germline, CDR1 is MNHNS and CDR2 SASEGT. The CDR3 sequence is 14 residues long. CDR3 sequence reads: CASSESTGGEEAFF. The CDR3 bases are TGTGCCAGCAGTGAGTCGACAGGGGGTGAAGAGGCGTTCTTT.

This clonotype was detected only once. The chain couples TRBV27 to TRBJ1-2, with 10 bases matching TRBD1. Germline V gives CDR1 MNHEY, CDR2 SMNVEV (reference sequence). V was pared by 8 bases and J by 6 bases, with 9 bases of the junction left unmatched. CDR3 length: 14 amino acids. For the CDR3, the DNA is TGTGCCAGCTCAATACGGGGACAGGGGAATGGCTACACCTTC. Translated, it gives CASSIRGQGNGYTF.

This clonotype has only a few counts. This chain links TRBV20-1 with TRBJ2-2; a possible D gene is TRBD2 (6 bases). The CDR3 is made up of 14 amino acids. The V end was cut by 3 bases, the J end by 6 bases, with 14 bases between. Germline values: CDR1 DFQATT, CDR2 SNEGSKA (reference sequence). The chain's CDR3 is CSARPGSRPGELFF. For the CDR3, the DNA is TGCAGTGCTAGGCCCGGGAGTCGACCCGGGGAGCTGTTTTTT.

The genes are TRBV12-3 or TRBV12-4 and TRBJ2-1, with D uncertain. CDR3 length: 14 residues. The ends were cut back, 8 bases at V and 2 bases at J, with 13 bases in the middle. CDR3 protein: CASCEPLAYNEQFF. Written as DNA, the CDR3 is TGTGCCAGCTGCGAGCCCCTCGCCTACAATGAGCAGTTCTTC.